A single sample gave rise to the 11 T cell receptor beta chains below, sequenced in a study of blood T cell repertoires in COVID-19. Only in-frame clones appear in the TCRdb table, and some are missing; sequencing was by immunoSEQ multiplex PCR. This repertoire shows about 120,000 clones, roughly four fifths found once; its top ten account for about a sixth. Sequencing was done on a sample of peripheral blood. The receptors were sampled from a man under 40 with COVID-19, enrolled during active disease.

The J gene is TRBJ2-7, the V gene TRBV28; TRBD1 agrees at 8 bases. Germline V CDR1 and CDR2: MDHEN, SYDVKM. Trimming cost V 6 bases and J 0 bases; bases outside gene matches: 7. The CDR3 is 15 residues long. The CDR3 reads CASSTTGEDSYEQYF. The CDR3, as DNA: TGTGCCAGCAGCACGACAGGGGAGGACTCCTACGAGCAGTACTTC.

CDR3 DNA sequence: TGTGCCAGCAGTTACTCGAAGGAGTACACTGAAGCTTTCTTT. Protein sequence: CASSYSKEYTEAFF. This chain joins TRBV6-5 and TRBJ1-1; D remains ambiguous. The CDR3 is 14 residues long. CDR1 MNHEY and CDR2 SVGAGI come from the germline V gene. Deletions cut 0 bases from V and 3 bases from J, with 8 bases between.

V usage is TRBV7-3 and J usage is TRBJ1-1, with a possible D match to TRBD1 (5 bases). Trimming took 4 bases from V and 5 from J, leaving 11 bases between them. The germline V gene encodes CDR1 SGHTA and CDR2 FQGTGA. The CDR3 consists of 13 residues. The CDR3 is CASSSGPVTEAFF. The CDR3, as DNA: TGTGCCAGCAGCTCAGGGCCGGTGACTGAAGCTTTCTTT. Full variable domain (missing parts from reference TRBV7-3 and TRBJ1-1): GAGVSQTPSNKVTEKGKYVELRCDPISGHTALYWYRQSLGQGPEFLIYFQGTGAADDSGLPNDRFFAVRPEGSVSTLKIQRTERGDSAVYLCASSSGPVTEAFFGQGTRLTVV.

The rearrangement uses TRBV2 and TRBJ1-2; a weak D match, TRBD1 (6 bases). The CDR3 consists of 13 residues. The V end was cut by 5 bases, the J end by 3 bases, with 10 bases between. The V gene's germline CDR1 is SNHLY and CDR2 FYNNEI. CDR3 in amino acids: CASSSTGYYGYTF. In nucleotides, the CDR3 is TGTGCCAGCAGTTCAACAGGGTACTATGGCTACACCTTC.

This clone was found a few times. Written as DNA, the CDR3 is TGTGCCAGTAGTATATTCCCTAGCGGGGGGGCTGATACGCAGTATTTT. Amino acid sequence: CASSIFPSGGADTQYF. The chain uses TRBV19 and TRBJ2-3; 12 bases align to TRBD2. The CDR3 is 16 residues long. The germline gives CDR1 LNHDA, CDR2 SQIVND (reference sequence). With V trimmed by 2 bases and J by 6 bases, 6 bases remained unmatched. The entire variable domain, with the rest obtained from reference TRBV19 and TRBJ2-3, is as follows: DGGITQSPKYLFRKEGQNVTLSCEQNLNHDAMYWYRQDPGQGLRLIYYSQIVNDFQKGDIAEGYSVSREKKESFPLTVTSAQKNPTAFYLCASSIFPSGGADTQYFGPGTRLTVL.

J is TRBJ2-3 and V is TRBV21-1; the DNA was not compared with TRBD1, the D call given in the table. TRBV21-1 is given as a pseudogene. The CDR3 is 17 amino acids. CDR3 in DNA: TGTGCCAGCAGCAAAAACCAGGGACAGGGAGGCACAGATACGCAGTATTTT. This codes for CASSKNQGQGGTDTQYF.

This rearrangement joins TRBV11-3 to TRBJ1-4, with TRBD1 identical over 8 bases. There are 14 residues in the CDR3. V was pared by 5 bases and J by 8 bases, with 7 bases of the junction left unmatched. CDR1 and CDR2 from the germline V gene are SGHNT and YENEEA. The CDR3 protein is CASSVTGVDEKLFF. The CDR3 DNA reads TGTGCCAGCAGCGTGACAGGGGTAGACGAAAAACTGTTTTTT.

The chain couples TRBV28 to TRBJ2-2; D uncertain. CDR1 and CDR2 from the germline V gene are MDHEN and SYDVKM. V was cut by 4 bases and J by 3 bases, with 21 bases left in between. The CDR3 is made up of 18 amino acids. The CDR3 loop reads CASSSQRRILTDTGELFF. DNA for the CDR3: TGTGCCAGCAGTTCCCAACGAAGAATCCTAACCGACACCGGGGAGCTGTTTTTT.

The V and J genes are TRBV15 and TRBJ2-5, with D possibly TRBD2 on 5 matching bases. V lost 0 bases and J 1 base, leaving 6 bases between the germline ends. The CDR3 contains 14 residues. In germline, CDR1 is LNHNV, CDR2 YYDKDF (reference sequence). CDR3 protein: CATSRDRGQETQYF. The CDR3 DNA reads as TGTGCCACCAGCAGAGATCGGGGCCAAGAGACCCAGTACTTC.

V and J are TRBV5-8 and TRBJ2-3, with 7 bases fitting TRBD2. With V trimmed by 0 bases and J by 4 bases, 5 bases remained unmatched. The CDR3 length is 15 residues. The germline gives CDR1 SGHTS, CDR2 YDEGEE. The DNA of the CDR3 is TGTGCCAGCAGCTTGGTGGTCGGGGGGTCAGATACGCAGTATTTT. Its protein product is CASSLVVGGSDTQYF.

The chain uses TRBV4-1 and TRBJ2-7, with TRBD2 matching over 7 bases. Trimming removed 0 bases from V and 2 bases from J; junction bases left unmatched: 4. CDR3 length equals 15 residues. CDR1 is MGHRA, CDR2 YSYEKL, per germline. CDR3 residues: CASSQDWGGAYEQYF. In DNA form, the CDR3 reads TGCGCCAGCAGCCAAGATTGGGGGGGTGCCTACGAGCAGTACTTC.